There are a few counts of the clone carrying this TCR beta chain. The use of a sample-barcoded 5' primer and a J-beta primer mix characterized a second PCR of roughly 6 to 12 cycles. Each CDR3 protein gets one entry after TCRdb re-called the 5' RACE reads with MiXCR. The sample consists of fewer than 1.5 million distinct CDR3 sequences, roughly 40% of them appearing once. These data belong to a study of blood T cells in healthy people across ages. Study details: Template-switching capture recovered about one barcoded beta molecule per two T cells.

CDR3 size: 16 residues. Germline lookup yields CDR1 MGHDK and CDR2 SYGVNS. The trim removed 6 bases at V and 0 bases at J, leaving 8 bases unmatched. The sequenced sample was blood. The chain employs TRBV25-1 and TRBJ2-3; TRBD1 aligns across 8 bases. The origin of this receptor is a woman between 18 and 29 years old in good health. The CDR3 region is CASRGTGVLSTDTQYF. The CDR3 DNA reads TGTGCCAGCAGGGGGACAGGAGTATTGAGCACAGATACGCAGTATTTT.